These 25 T cell receptor beta chains were sequenced from one sample in a study of T cell changes during pregnancy in multiple sclerosis. Libraries were prepared by immunoSEQ multiplex PCR; TCRdb keeps only in-frame clonotypes and omits some of them. Of 45,000 to 60,000 clones listed, roughly 92% are singletons. Sequenced material: CD4+ T cells from peripheral blood mononuclear cells, taken before pregnancy. The receptor set was obtained from a female donor with multiple sclerosis, enrolled in a pregnancy study.

The V and J genes are TRBV19 and TRBJ1-2; no firm D call. V was pared by 4 bases and J by 1 base, with 16 bases between. Looked up from germline, CDR1 is LNHDA and CDR2 is SQIVND (reference sequence). The CDR3 spans 16 residues. The CDR3 is CASSSPLGRGNYGYTF. CDR3 bases: TGTGCCAGTAGTAGCCCCCTTGGCCGCGGTAACTATGGCTACACCTTC.

V is TRBV2 and J is TRBJ2-1; 8 bases line up with TRBD2. Germline V lookup: CDR1 SNHLY, CDR2 FYNNEI. V shed 7 bases, J shed 8 bases, and the junction held 13 bases outside the gene matches. The CDR3 is 15 residues long. The CDR3 loop reads CASKATGAGAYEQFF. The CDR3 DNA follows: TGTGCCAGCAAGGCAACGGGAGCGGGAGCGTATGAGCAGTTCTTC.

The V gene is TRBV5-1, the J gene TRBJ2-2; the match to TRBD1 covers 8 bases. This CDR3 region has 16 residues. CDR1 is SGHRS, CDR2 YFSETQ, per germline. V shed 1 base, J shed 1 base, and the junction held 3 bases outside the gene matches. The CDR3 sequence: CASSLLGQGNTGELFF. The CDR3 nucleotides are TGCGCCAGCAGCTTGCTCGGACAGGGGAACACCGGGGAGCTGTTTTTT. Variable domain in full (rest from reference TRBV5-1 and TRBJ2-2): KAGVTQTPRYLIKTRGQQVTLSCSPISGHRSVSWYQQTPGQGLQFLFEYFSETQRNKGNFPGRFSGRQFSNSRSEMNVSTLELGDSALYLCASSLLGQGNTGELFFGEGSRLTVL.

Only one count was recorded for this clone. This chain uses TRBV2 with TRBJ1-1; perhaps TRBD1 as D (5 bases). The V end was cut by 8 bases, the J end by 1 base, with 11 bases between. Germline CDR1 is SNHLY and CDR2 is FYNNEI. The CDR3 sequence is 13 residues long. The CDR3 reads CASGPRENTEAFF. The CDR3, as DNA: TGTGCCAGCGGTCCCAGGGAGAACACTGAAGCTTTCTTT. Based on the CDR3 plus reference TRBV2 and TRBJ1-1, the full variable domain is EPEVTQTPSHQVTQMGQEVILRCVPISNHLYFYWYRQILGQKVEFLVSFYNNEISEKSEIFDDQFSVERPDGSNFTLKIRSTKLEDSAMYFCASGPRENTEAFFGQGTRLTVV.

The chain employs TRBV6-1 and TRBJ1-3, with unresolved D. The CDR3 consists of 14 residues. Germline CDR1 is MNHNS and CDR2 is SASEGT. V dropped 8 bases and J dropped 5 bases, with 16 bases sitting between them. CDR3 amino acids: CASRPTGNRNTIYF. CDR3 DNA sequence: TGTGCCAGCCGGCCCACGGGAAATAGAAACACCATATATTTT.

The V call is TRBV28, the J call TRBJ1-1; 11 nucleotides line up with TRBD1. The CDR3 runs 15 residues. The germline gives CDR1 MDHEN, CDR2 SYDVKM. Unmatched junction bases numbered 7, after V lost 6 bases and J lost 4 bases. CDR3 protein: CASSPSDRGLTEAFF. The CDR3 region has the DNA TGTGCCAGCAGCCCTTCGGACAGGGGGCTCACTGAAGCTTTCTTT.

The chain carries TRBV29-1 and TRBJ2-7; D gene uncertain. CDR1 is SQVTM, CDR2 ANQGSEA, per germline. Between the trimmed V and J ends, which lost 3 bases and 3 bases, there was a span of 9 bases. The CDR3 is 12 amino acids. Written as DNA, the CDR3 is TGCAGCGTTGAGGAGCTTGGCTACGAGCAGTACTTC. Translated: CSVEELGYEQYF.

This chain connects TRBV10-2 to TRBJ2-1; 7 positions agree with TRBD2. The CDR3 consists of 15 residues. Germline V gives CDR1 WSHSY, CDR2 SAAADI. V shed 3 bases and J 7 bases; nucleotides not matched to a gene: 9. As DNA, the CDR3 is TGCGCCAGCAGTGATTTGGGGCGGGAGAGGAATGAGCAGTTCTTC. Residues: CASSDLGRERNEQFF.

The chain carries TRBV5-6 and TRBJ2-7, with D perhaps TRBD1 (6 bases). This CDR3 has 13 amino acids. V lost 4 bases and J 2 bases, leaving 10 bases between the germline ends. Germline lookup yields CDR1 SGHDT and CDR2 YYEEEE. CDR3 in amino acids: CASSLQGPYEQYF. Here the CDR3 DNA reads TGTGCCAGCAGCCTACAGGGACCCTACGAGCAGTACTTC.

The rearrangement uses TRBV5-1 and TRBJ1-1; 8 bases agree with TRBD1. This CDR3 has 14 residues. Germline lookup yields CDR1 SGHRS and CDR2 YFSETQ. With V trimmed by 4 bases and J by 7 bases, 9 bases remained unmatched. In nucleotides, the CDR3 is TGCGCCAGCAGCCCGGACGACAGGGGCAGTGAAGCTTTCTTT. Protein: CASSPDDRGSEAFF. Variable domain in full (rest from reference TRBV5-1 and TRBJ1-1): KAGVTQTPRYLIKTRGQQVTLSCSPISGHRSVSWYQQTPGQGLQFLFEYFSETQRNKGNFPGRFSGRQFSNSRSEMNVSTLELGDSALYLCASSPDDRGSEAFFGQGTRLTVV.

This clone was detected once. J is TRBJ2-1 and V is TRBV15; 11 bases agree with TRBD2. The J segment lost 9 bases and the V segment lost 1 base, leaving 11 bases of the junction unmatched. The germline CDR1 and CDR2 sequences are LNHNV and YYDKDF (reference sequence). The CDR3 sequence is 17 residues long. The CDR3 region is CATSRAGLAESSLEQFF. The CDR3 DNA reads TGTGCCACCAGCAGAGCGGGACTAGCGGAGTCTTCCCTTGAGCAGTTCTTC.

This chain connects TRBV19 to TRBJ1-2; 12 nucleotides align to TRBD1. CDR1 LNHDA and CDR2 SQIVND come from the germline V gene (reference sequence). Germline trimming cut 5 bases from V and 2 bases from J; bases unmatched to any gene: 9. CDR3 length: 17 residues. CDR3 bases: TGTGCCAGTAGTCACCGGGACAGGGGGCTTCTGAACTATGGCTACACCTTC. Protein product: CASSHRDRGLLNYGYTF.

The V and J genes are TRBV5-4 and TRBJ2-3, with 8 bases identical to TRBD2. The CDR3 is made up of 15 amino acids. The junction had 7 bases not matched to a gene; V was cut back by 3 bases and J by 4 bases. Germline V gene sequence: CDR1 SGHNT, CDR2 YYREEE (reference sequence). The CDR3 coding sequence is TGTGCCAGCAGCTCCAAAGCGGGAGTCCCAGATACGCAGTATTTT. Its translation: CASSSKAGVPDTQYF.

This clone was seen a single time. The rearrangement joins TRBV29-1 to TRBJ2-7; 9 nucleotides agree with TRBD2. The V gene's germline CDR1 is SQVTM and CDR2 ANQGSEA. The CDR3 covers 14 residues. V shed 5 bases and J 5 bases; nucleotides not matched to a gene: 10. Here the CDR3 DNA reads TGCAGCGTTCATGTCCAGACTAGCGGAAACGAGCAGTACTTC. This translates into CSVHVQTSGNEQYF.

In DNA form, the CDR3 reads TGTGCCAGCAGCCCCCGGCCTAGCGGGATAGGAAATACGCAGTATTTT. Translation gives CASSPRPSGIGNTQYF. The chain employs TRBV9 and TRBJ2-3; 9 bases are shared with TRBD2. The ends lost 4 bases at V and 7 bases at J; junction bases unmatched: 13. CDR1 is SGDLS, CDR2 YYNGEE, per germline. This CDR3 has 16 residues.

This chain links TRBV6-5 with TRBJ2-3; possibly TRBD1 for D (6 bases). Germline loops: CDR1 MNHEY, CDR2 SVGAGI. The CDR3 length is 14 residues. Trimming removed 7 bases from V and 8 bases from J, with 19 bases in between. The CDR3 DNA reads TGTGCCAGCAAAAAACAGGGACGGGTGGCTACGCAGTATTTT. Translating it yields CASKKQGRVATQYF.

The chain has TRBV6-1 and TRBJ1-5; weak D call: TRBD1 (5 bases). The V end lost 6 bases, the J end lost 0 bases, and 12 bases lay between the germline ends. The CDR3 has 15 residues. Germline V gene data show CDR1 as MNHNS and CDR2 as SASEGT. The CDR3 here is CASREQVYSNQPQHF. As DNA, the CDR3 is TGTGCCAGCAGGGAACAGGTATATAGCAATCAGCCCCAGCATTTT.

The chain links TRBV19 to TRBJ1-1; 7 bases match TRBD1. Losses at the gene ends were 2 bases for V and 4 bases for J; bases not matched to a gene: 13. The CDR3 has 17 residues. The germline V gene has CDR1 LNHDA and CDR2 SQIVND (reference sequence). CDR3 in DNA: TGTGCCAGTAGTATAAGGAGAAAGGGGGCCTCGAGCACTGAAGCTTTCTTT. Amino acids: CASSIRRKGASSTEAFF. Full variable domain (outside the CDR3, taken from reference TRBV19 and TRBJ1-1): DGGITQSPKYLFRKEGQNVTLSCEQNLNHDAMYWYRQDPGQGLRLIYYSQIVNDFQKGDIAEGYSVSREKKESFPLTVTSAQKNPTAFYLCASSIRRKGASSTEAFFGQGTRLTVV.

The genes are TRBV10-2 and TRBJ2-2, with 10 bases identical to TRBD2. V shed 6 bases, J shed 4 bases, and the junction held 17 bases outside the gene matches. This CDR3 region has 19 residues. Germline CDR1 reads WSHSY; CDR2 reads SAAADI. In DNA, the CDR3 is TGCGCCAGCAGGAGCCCCATTATAGCGGGAGGCTTCTCCACCGGGGAGCTGTTTTTT. It specifies CASRSPIIAGGFSTGELFF.

V gene TRBV7-9 combines with J gene TRBJ1-4; 9 positions agree with TRBD1. CDR3 length: 15 residues. V lost 5 bases to trimming and J lost 3 bases; unmatched junction nucleotides: 4. From germline, CDR1 is SEHNR and CDR2 FQNEAQ (reference sequence). CDR3 loop: CASSPGTGPNEKLFF. Written as DNA, the CDR3 is TGTGCCAGCAGCCCAGGGACAGGGCCTAATGAAAAACTGTTTTTT.

CDR3 amino acids: CASSQDRRQGYEQYF. The CDR3 coding sequence is TGTGCCAGCAGCCAAGATCGGCGACAGGGATACGAGCAGTACTTC. The chain couples TRBV14 to TRBJ2-7, with 7 nucleotides matching TRBD1. The V and J ends lost 0 bases and 4 bases, in that order; junction bases with no gene match: 6. CDR1 and CDR2 (germline): SGHDN, FVKESK. There are 15 residues in the CDR3.

This clone has only a few counts. This rearrangement joins TRBV7-9 to TRBJ2-1, with unresolved D. V dropped 1 base and J dropped 1 base, with 5 bases sitting between them. Germline V CDR1 and CDR2: SEHNR, FQNEAQ (reference sequence). The CDR3 has 14 residues. CDR3 in amino acids: CASSLDQSYNEQFF. The CDR3, as DNA: TGTGCCAGCAGCTTAGATCAATCCTACAATGAGCAGTTCTTC.

The genes are TRBV7-2 and TRBJ2-7, with 9 bases that match TRBD1. CDR1 is SGHTA, CDR2 FQGNSA, per germline. The CDR3 runs 15 residues. The J segment lost 3 bases and the V segment lost 5 bases, leaving 8 bases of the junction unmatched. Here the CDR3 DNA reads TGTGCCAGCAGCACCTGGCTGGGACAGGGCTACGAGCAGTACTTC. It encodes CASSTWLGQGYEQYF.

The chain is built from TRBV7-9 and TRBJ1-1; no firm D call. This CDR3 region has 14 residues. Germline V CDR1 and CDR2: SEHNR, FQNEAQ (reference sequence). V lost 2 bases and J lost 6, with 13 bases in between. The DNA for the CDR3 is TGTGCCAGCAGCTTACCCCGAGAACGTTCTGAAGCTTTCTTT. Its translation is CASSLPRERSEAFF.

This clone was seen more than once but under ten times. V and J are TRBV5-1 and TRBJ1-1; D not resolved. Germline CDR1 reads SGHRS; CDR2 reads YFSETQ. This CDR3 is 14 amino acids long. Trimming removed 0 bases from V and 7 bases from J, with 13 bases in between. CDR3 coding DNA: TGCGCCAGCAGCTTGGGATGGGCGCAGCTTGAAGCTTTCTTT. Protein: CASSLGWAQLEAFF.